These 20 T cell receptor beta chains were all obtained from the same sample, sequenced in a study of fetal regulatory T cell absence and autoimmunity. Sequencing was performed with immunoSEQ multiplex PCR; in TCRdb, only in-frame clones are kept and a portion is missing. The data contain about 50,000 clones, about 86% of them singletons. Input material: cord blood. The receptors derive from a newborn boy with IPEX syndrome.

V and J are TRBV11-2 and TRBJ1-1; D gene uncertain. The CDR3 sequence is 16 residues long. In germline, CDR1 is SGHAT, CDR2 FQNNGV. V was pared by 3 bases and J by 2 bases, with 16 bases between. The DNA of the CDR3 is TGTGCCAGCAGCTTCGGGTGGGGAGTACCCAACACTGAAGCTTTCTTT. Encoded protein: CASSFGWGVPNTEAFF.

The CDR3 region is CASSLGLAGGYEQYF. The CDR3 nucleotides read TGTGCCAGCAGCTTAGGACTAGCGGGAGGTTACGAGCAGTACTTC. V is TRBV7-9 and J is TRBJ2-7; 13 nucleotides line up with TRBD2. CDR3 length equals 15 residues. V was pared by 1 base and J by 4 bases, with 1 base of the junction left unmatched. From germline, CDR1 is SEHNR and CDR2 FQNEAQ (reference sequence).

The rearrangement joins TRBV15 to TRBJ2-3; the D is unclear. Per the germline V gene, CDR1 is LNHNV and CDR2 is YYDKDF (reference sequence). The CDR3 sequence is 14 residues long. The ends were cut back, 2 bases at V and 0 bases at J, with 6 bases in the middle. CDR3 bases: TGTGCCACCAGCAGACTTGGGAGCACAGATACGCAGTATTTT. This encodes CATSRLGSTDTQYF.

The rearrangement links TRBV30 to TRBJ1-2, with a weak D call TRBD1 (6 bases). V was cut by 4 bases and J by 5 bases, with 14 bases left in between. Germline V gene sequence: CDR1 GTSNPN, CDR2 SVGIG (reference sequence). The CDR3 runs 13 residues. The DNA of the CDR3 is TGTGCCTGGAAGGGGGGAGGGGGTTATGGCTACACCTTC. Its protein is CAWKGGGGYGYTF.

Only a few counts were recorded for this clone. This rearrangement joins TRBV6-5 to TRBJ2-7, with a weak D call TRBD2 (7 bases). This CDR3 is 14 amino acids long. Germline V gene data show CDR1 as MNHEY and CDR2 as SVGAGI. Trimming took 2 bases from V and 2 from J, leaving 10 bases between them. The CDR3 nucleotides read TGTGCCAGCAGTTACGGGGGGGCAGCCTACGAGCAGTACTTC. Encoded protein: CASSYGGAAYEQYF.

This clone was seen a few times. The gene calls are TRBV2 and TRBJ2-7; D uncertain. Germline loops: CDR1 SNHLY, CDR2 FYNNEI. The CDR3 runs 15 residues. V gave up 6 bases and J gave up 2 bases, with 17 bases separating them. CDR3 bases: TGTGCCAGCAGGGTAACCGGGTCTCCAACCTACGAGCAGTACTTC. Protein: CASRVTGSPTYEQYF. Using reference TRBV2 and TRBJ2-7 for the parts outside the CDR3, the full variable domain is EPEVTQTPSHQVTQMGQEVILRCVPISNHLYFYWYRQILGQKVEFLVSFYNNEISEKSEIFDDQFSVERPDGSNFTLKIRSTKLEDSAMYFCASRVTGSPTYEQYFGPGTRLTVT.

V gene TRBV9 combines with J gene TRBJ2-5; D possibly corresponds to TRBD2 (5 bases). The CDR3 runs 13 residues. Deletions cut 0 bases from V and 5 bases from J, with 8 bases between. Looked up from germline, CDR1 is SGDLS and CDR2 is YYNGEE. CDR3 amino acids: CASSVGTRETQYF. CDR3 nucleotides: TGTGCCAGCAGCGTAGGAACTAGGGAGACCCAGTACTTC.

The chain recombines TRBV6-5 with TRBJ2-7; D is perhaps TRBD2 (5 bases). CDR1 MNHEY and CDR2 SVGAGI come from the germline V gene. V was clipped by 0 bases and J by 6 bases, with 12 bases between them. The CDR3 is 14 residues long. CDR3 sequence: CASSYSRGNLEQYF. CDR3 in DNA: TGTGCCAGCAGTTACTCCCGGGGTAATCTCGAGCAGTACTTC.

The table lists this clone with a few counts. The J gene is TRBJ1-2, the V gene TRBV2, with a tentative D call TRBD1 (5 bases). The germline V gene has CDR1 SNHLY and CDR2 FYNNEI. CDR3 size: 13 residues. V dropped 8 bases and J dropped 2 bases, with 12 bases sitting between them. In nucleotides, the CDR3 is TGTGCCAGCGGGGGTCGACCCAACTATGGCTACACCTTC. This codes for CASGGRPNYGYTF.

This clone was detected only once. The chain is built from TRBV7-6 and TRBJ2-1; tentative D call: TRBD1 (6 bases). This CDR3 contains 15 residues. CDR1 is SGHVS, CDR2 FNYEAQ, per germline. Trimming took off 4 bases at V and 6 bases at J, with 16 bases between the two ends. CDR3 sequence: CASSSVAGAFNEQFF. In DNA, the CDR3 is TGTGCCAGCAGCTCCGTGGCAGGGGCGTTCAATGAGCAGTTCTTC. The complete variable domain, with remaining parts taken from reference TRBV7-6 and TRBJ2-1, reads GAGVSQSPRYKVTKRGQDVALRCDPISGHVSLYWYRQALGQGPEFLTYFNYEAQQDKSGLPNDRFSAERPEGSISTLTIQRTEQRDSAMYRCASSSVAGAFNEQFFGPGTRLTVL.

Only a few counts were recorded for this clone. V and J are TRBV30 and TRBJ2-7; D may match TRBD1 or TRBD2 (5 bases each). Deletions cut 5 bases from V and 6 bases from J, with 14 bases between. This CDR3 contains 12 residues. Germline V lookup: CDR1 GTSNPN, CDR2 SVGIG (reference sequence). The CDR3 DNA follows: TGTGCCTGGGCAGGGACCGGTGGCGAGCAGTACTTC. This gives the protein CAWAGTGGEQYF.

The table lists this clone with a few counts. The chain joins TRBV12-5 to TRBJ1-4; D is uncertain. This CDR3 is 13 amino acids long. V lost 1 base to trimming and J lost 4 bases, with 4 bases between them. Germline V gives CDR1 LGHNT, CDR2 FRNRAP. CDR3 sequence (DNA): TGTGCTAGTGGTTTGGGACATAATGAAAAACTGTTTTTT. This codes for CASGLGHNEKLFF.

The chain employs TRBV2 and TRBJ1-4; D may be TRBD1 (6 bases). Germline CDR1 and CDR2: SNHLY and FYNNEI. The germline V and J ends were trimmed by 6 bases and 5 bases, with 13 bases remaining between them. The CDR3 has 14 residues. In DNA, the CDR3 is TGTGCCAGCAGGCCACAGGGCTCCAATGAAAAACTGTTTTTT. Translated, it gives CASRPQGSNEKLFF.

This sequence joins TRBV4-1 and TRBJ1-6; D uncertain. The CDR3 extends over 17 amino acids. Germline CDR1 is MGHRA and CDR2 is YSYEKL. Trimming pared 0 bases from V and 0 bases from J, leaving 9 bases between. The CDR3 sequence is CASSQDPPSSYNSPLHF. CDR3 bases: TGCGCCAGCAGCCAAGATCCCCCGAGCTCCTATAATTCACCCCTCCACTTT.

The rearrangement joins TRBV13 to TRBJ2-3, with TRBD1 identical over 10 bases. The CDR3 is 15 residues long. CDR1 is PRHDT, CDR2 FYEKMQ, per germline (reference sequence). V lost 5 bases, J lost 1 base, and 3 bases stayed unmatched. CDR3 in amino acids: CASSTGTGGTDTQYF. For the CDR3, the DNA is TGTGCCAGCAGCACCGGGACAGGGGGCACAGATACGCAGTATTTT.

The rearrangement uses TRBV6-6 and TRBJ2-1, with D unresolved. In germline, CDR1 is MNHNY, CDR2 SVGAGI (reference sequence). CDR3 length: 14 amino acids. V lost 2 bases and J 12 bases, leaving 17 bases between the germline ends. The chain's CDR3 is CASSYARRDAVQFF. The CDR3 nucleotides read TGTGCCAGCAGTTACGCCCGTAGAGATGCAGTGCAGTTCTTC.

The chain employs TRBV11-2 and TRBJ2-3, with TRBD1 identical over 7 bases. V was pared by 5 bases and J by 2 bases, with 4 bases of the junction left unmatched. This CDR3 region has 14 residues. Germline V lookup: CDR1 SGHAT, CDR2 FQNNGV. The chain's CDR3 is CASSGDRHTDTQYF. CDR3 bases: TGTGCCAGCAGCGGGGACAGACACACAGATACGCAGTATTTT.

The CDR3 DNA follows: TGTGCCAGCAGCGTAGAGGGGAGCGGGGGTCCCGGAACCGGGGAGCTGTTTTTT. This codes for CASSVEGSGGPGTGELFF. V gene TRBV9 combines with J gene TRBJ2-2; 8 nucleotides agree with TRBD2. V gave up 0 bases and J gave up 5 bases; unmatched junction bases: 12. Germline lookup yields CDR1 SGDLS and CDR2 YYNGEE. CDR3 length: 18 residues.

This chain links TRBV27 with TRBJ2-7; D may match TRBD1 or TRBD2 (5 bases each). Looked up from germline, CDR1 is MNHEY and CDR2 is SMNVEV (reference sequence). The ends were cut back, 4 bases at V and 2 bases at J, with 12 bases in the middle. This CDR3 is built from 14 residues. The DNA for the CDR3 is TGTGCCAGCAGTTCGGGGCAGGTGACCTACGAGCAGTACTTC. Encoded protein: CASSSGQVTYEQYF.

The chain couples TRBV25-1 to TRBJ2-1; D possibly corresponds to TRBD2 (6 bases). The CDR3 has 14 amino acids. V was clipped by 4 bases and J by 3 bases, with 10 bases between them. Germline V gene lookup returns CDR1 MGHDK and CDR2 SYGVNS. The CDR3 DNA follows: TGTGCCAGCAGTGGGAGGGATAACTACAATGAGCAGTTCTTC. It translates to CASSGRDNYNEQFF.